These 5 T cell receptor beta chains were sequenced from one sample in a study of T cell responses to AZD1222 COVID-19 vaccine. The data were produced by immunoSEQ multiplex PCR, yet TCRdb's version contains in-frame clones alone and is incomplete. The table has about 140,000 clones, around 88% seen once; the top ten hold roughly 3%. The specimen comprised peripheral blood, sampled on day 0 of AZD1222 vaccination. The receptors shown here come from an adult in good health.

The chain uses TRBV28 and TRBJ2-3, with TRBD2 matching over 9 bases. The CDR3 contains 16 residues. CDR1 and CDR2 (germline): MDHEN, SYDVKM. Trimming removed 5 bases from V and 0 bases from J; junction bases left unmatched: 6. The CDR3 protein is CASSPASGESTDTQYF. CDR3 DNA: TGTGCCAGCAGTCCGGCTAGCGGGGAGAGCACAGATACGCAGTATTTT. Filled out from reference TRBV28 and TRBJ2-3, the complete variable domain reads DVKVTQSSRYLVKRTGEKVFLECVQDMDHENMFWYRQDPGLGLRLIYFSYDVKMKEKGDIPEGYSVSREKKERFSLILESASTNQTSMYLCASSPASGESTDTQYFGPGTRLTVL.

The CDR3 protein is CASSLALKNTDTQYF. CDR3 bases: TGTGCCAGCAGCTTAGCGCTTAAGAATACAGATACGCAGTATTTT. The V gene is TRBV7-9, the J gene TRBJ2-3; D unclear. This CDR3 contains 15 residues. From germline, CDR1 is SEHNR and CDR2 FQNEAQ (reference sequence). V lost 0 bases and J lost 3, with 10 bases in between. The full variable domain, its missing parts supplied by reference TRBV7-9 and TRBJ2-3, is DTGVSQNPRHKITKRGQNVTFRCDPISEHNRLYWYRQTLGQGPEFLTYFQNEAQLEKSRLLSDRFSAERPKGSFSTLEIQRTEQGDSAMYLCASSLALKNTDTQYFGPGTRLTVL.

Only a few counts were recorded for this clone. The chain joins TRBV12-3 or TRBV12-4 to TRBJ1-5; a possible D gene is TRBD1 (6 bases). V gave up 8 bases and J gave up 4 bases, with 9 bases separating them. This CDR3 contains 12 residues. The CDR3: CASRRGNQPQHF. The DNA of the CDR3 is TGTGCCAGCCGAAGGGGGAATCAGCCCCAGCATTTT.

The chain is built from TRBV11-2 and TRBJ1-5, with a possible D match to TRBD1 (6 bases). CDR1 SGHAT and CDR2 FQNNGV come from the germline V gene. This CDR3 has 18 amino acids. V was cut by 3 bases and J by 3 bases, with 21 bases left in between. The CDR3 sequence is CASSFRPNRAVINQPQHF. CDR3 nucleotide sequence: TGTGCCAGCAGCTTTCGTCCCAACAGGGCGGTGATCAATCAGCCCCAGCATTTT.

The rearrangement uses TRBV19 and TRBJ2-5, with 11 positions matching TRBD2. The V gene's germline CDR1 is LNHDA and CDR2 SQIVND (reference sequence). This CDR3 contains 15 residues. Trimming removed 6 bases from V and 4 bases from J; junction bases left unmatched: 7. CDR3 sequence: CASRAGTSGRETQYF. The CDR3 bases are TGTGCCAGTAGGGCCGGGACTAGCGGACGAGAGACCCAGTACTTC. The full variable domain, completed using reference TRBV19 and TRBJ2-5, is DGGITQSPKYLFRKEGQNVTLSCEQNLNHDAMYWYRQDPGQGLRLIYYSQIVNDFQKGDIAEGYSVSREKKESFPLTVTSAQKNPTAFYLCASRAGTSGRETQYFGPGTRLLVL.